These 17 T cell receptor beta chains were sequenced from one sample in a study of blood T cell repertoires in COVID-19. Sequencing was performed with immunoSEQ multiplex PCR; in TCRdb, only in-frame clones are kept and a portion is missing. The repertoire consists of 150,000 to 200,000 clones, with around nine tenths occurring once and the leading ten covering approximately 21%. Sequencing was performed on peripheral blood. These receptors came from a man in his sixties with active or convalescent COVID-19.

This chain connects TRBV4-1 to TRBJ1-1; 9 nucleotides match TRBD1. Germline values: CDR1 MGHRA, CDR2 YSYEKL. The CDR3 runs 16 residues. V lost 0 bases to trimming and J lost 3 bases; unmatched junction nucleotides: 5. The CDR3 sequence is CASSQEITGGHTEAFF. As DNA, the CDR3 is TGCGCCAGCAGCCAAGAGATTACAGGGGGCCACACTGAAGCTTTCTTT.

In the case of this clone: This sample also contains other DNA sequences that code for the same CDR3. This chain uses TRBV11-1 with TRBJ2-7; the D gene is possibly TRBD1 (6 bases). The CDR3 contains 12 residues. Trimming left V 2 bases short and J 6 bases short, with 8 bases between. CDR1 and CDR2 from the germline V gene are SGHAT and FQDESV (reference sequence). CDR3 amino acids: CASSLRDTEQYF. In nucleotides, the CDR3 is TGTGCCAGCAGCTTAAGGGACACCGAGCAGTACTTC. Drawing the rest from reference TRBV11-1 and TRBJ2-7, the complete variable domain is EAEVAQSPRYKITEKSQAVAFWCDPISGHATLYWYRQILGQGPELLVQFQDESVVDDSQLPKDRFSAERLKGVDSTLKIQPAELGDSAMYLCASSLRDTEQYFGPGTRLTVT.

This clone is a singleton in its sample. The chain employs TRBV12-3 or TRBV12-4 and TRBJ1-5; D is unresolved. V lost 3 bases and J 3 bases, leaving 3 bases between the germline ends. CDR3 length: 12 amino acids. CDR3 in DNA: TGTGCCAGCAGTTTCAACAATCAGCCCCAGCATTTT. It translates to CASSFNNQPQHF.

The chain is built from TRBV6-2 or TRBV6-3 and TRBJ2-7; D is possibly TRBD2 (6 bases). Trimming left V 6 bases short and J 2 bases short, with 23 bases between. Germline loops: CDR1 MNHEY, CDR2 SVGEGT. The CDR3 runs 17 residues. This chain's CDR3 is CASSPFYLDGSPYEQYF. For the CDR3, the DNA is TGTGCCAGCAGCCCTTTCTATTTGGACGGGAGTCCCTACGAGCAGTACTTC.

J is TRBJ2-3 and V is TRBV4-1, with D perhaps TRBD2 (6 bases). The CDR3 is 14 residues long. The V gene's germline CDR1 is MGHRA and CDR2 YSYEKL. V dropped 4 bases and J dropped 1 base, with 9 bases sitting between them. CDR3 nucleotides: TGCGCCAGCAGCCCCGGAGGGGGCACAGATACGCAGTATTTT. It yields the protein CASSPGGGTDTQYF.

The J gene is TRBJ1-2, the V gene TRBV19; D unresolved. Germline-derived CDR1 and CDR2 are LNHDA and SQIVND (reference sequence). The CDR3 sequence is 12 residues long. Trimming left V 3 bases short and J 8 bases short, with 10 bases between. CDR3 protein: CASSISRGGYTF. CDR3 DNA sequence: TGTGCCAGTAGTATTTCGCGCGGGGGCTACACCTTC.

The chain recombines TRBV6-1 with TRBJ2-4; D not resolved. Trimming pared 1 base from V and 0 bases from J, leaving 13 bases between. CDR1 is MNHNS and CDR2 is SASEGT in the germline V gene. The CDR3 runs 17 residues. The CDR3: CASSEVMGNLAKNIQYF. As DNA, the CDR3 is TGTGCCAGCAGTGAAGTAATGGGCAATCTAGCCAAAAACATTCAGTACTTC.

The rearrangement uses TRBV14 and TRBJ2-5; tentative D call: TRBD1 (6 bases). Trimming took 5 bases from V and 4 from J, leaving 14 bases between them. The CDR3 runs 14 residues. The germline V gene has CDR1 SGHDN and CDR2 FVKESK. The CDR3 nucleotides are TGTGCCAGCAGCGAGCTAGGGGGTGGAGAGACCCAGTACTTC. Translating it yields CASSELGGGETQYF.

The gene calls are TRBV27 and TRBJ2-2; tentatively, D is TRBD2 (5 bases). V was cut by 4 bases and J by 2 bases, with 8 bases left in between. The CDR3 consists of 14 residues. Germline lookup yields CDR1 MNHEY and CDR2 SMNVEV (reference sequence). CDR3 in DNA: TGTGCCAGCAGTTCAGGACTTAACACCGGGGAGCTGTTTTTT. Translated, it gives CASSSGLNTGELFF.

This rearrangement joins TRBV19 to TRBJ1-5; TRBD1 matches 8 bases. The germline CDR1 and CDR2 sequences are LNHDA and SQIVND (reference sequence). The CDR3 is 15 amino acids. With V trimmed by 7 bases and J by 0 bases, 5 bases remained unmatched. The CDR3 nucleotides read TGTGCCAGTAAATCCCAGGGGGCTAGCAATCAGCCCCAGCATTTT. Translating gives CASKSQGASNQPQHF.

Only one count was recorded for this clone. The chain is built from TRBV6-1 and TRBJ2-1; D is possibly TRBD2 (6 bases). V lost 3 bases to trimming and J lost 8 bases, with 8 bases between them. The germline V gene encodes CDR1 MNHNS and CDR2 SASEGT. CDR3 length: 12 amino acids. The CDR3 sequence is CASSEEGHEQFF. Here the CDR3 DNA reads TGTGCCAGCAGTGAGGAGGGGCATGAGCAGTTCTTC.

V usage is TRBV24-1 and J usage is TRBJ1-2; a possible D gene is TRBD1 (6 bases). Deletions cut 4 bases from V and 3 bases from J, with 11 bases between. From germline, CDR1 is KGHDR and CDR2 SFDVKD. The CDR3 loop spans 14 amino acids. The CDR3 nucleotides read TGTGCCACCAGTGACCGGGGACAAGACTATGGCTACACCTTC. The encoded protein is CATSDRGQDYGYTF.

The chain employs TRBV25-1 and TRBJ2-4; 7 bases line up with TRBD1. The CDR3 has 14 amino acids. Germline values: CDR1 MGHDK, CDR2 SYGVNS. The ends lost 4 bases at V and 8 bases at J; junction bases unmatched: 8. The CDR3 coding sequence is TGTGCCAGCAGTGCCAGACAGGGTAGGGACATTCAGTACTTC. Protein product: CASSARQGRDIQYF.

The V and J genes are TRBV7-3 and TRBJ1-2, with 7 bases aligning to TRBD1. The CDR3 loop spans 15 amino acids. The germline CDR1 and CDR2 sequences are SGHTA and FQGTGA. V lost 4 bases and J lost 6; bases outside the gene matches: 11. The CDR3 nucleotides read TGTGCCAGCAGCTCAACACCGGGACAGATACATGGCTACACCTTC. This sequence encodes CASSSTPGQIHGYTF.

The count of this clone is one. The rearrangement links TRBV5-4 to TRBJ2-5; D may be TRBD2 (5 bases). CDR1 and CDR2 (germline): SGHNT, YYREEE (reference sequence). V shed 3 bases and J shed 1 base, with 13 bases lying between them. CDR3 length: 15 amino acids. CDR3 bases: TGTGCCAGCAGCTCGGGGAAACCGGGCCAAGAGACCCAGTACTTC. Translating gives CASSSGKPGQETQYF.

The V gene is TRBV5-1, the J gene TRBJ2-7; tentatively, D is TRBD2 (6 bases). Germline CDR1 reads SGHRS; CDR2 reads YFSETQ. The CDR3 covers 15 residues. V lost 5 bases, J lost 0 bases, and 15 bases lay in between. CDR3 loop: CASRYGAGSSYEQYF. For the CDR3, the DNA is TGCGCCAGCAGATACGGAGCGGGCAGCTCCTACGAGCAGTACTTC. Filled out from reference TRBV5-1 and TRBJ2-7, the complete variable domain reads KAGVTQTPRYLIKTRGQQVTLSCSPISGHRSVSWYQQTPGQGLQFLFEYFSETQRNKGNFPGRFSGRQFSNSRSEMNVSTLELGDSALYLCASRYGAGSSYEQYFGPGTRLTVT.

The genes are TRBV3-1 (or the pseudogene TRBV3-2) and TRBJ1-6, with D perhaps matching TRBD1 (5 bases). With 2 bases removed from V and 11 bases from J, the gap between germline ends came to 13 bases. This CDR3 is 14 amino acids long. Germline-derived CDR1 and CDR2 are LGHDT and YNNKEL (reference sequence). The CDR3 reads CASSQMGQPTPLHF. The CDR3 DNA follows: TGTGCCAGCAGCCAAATGGGGCAACCGACACCCCTCCACTTT.